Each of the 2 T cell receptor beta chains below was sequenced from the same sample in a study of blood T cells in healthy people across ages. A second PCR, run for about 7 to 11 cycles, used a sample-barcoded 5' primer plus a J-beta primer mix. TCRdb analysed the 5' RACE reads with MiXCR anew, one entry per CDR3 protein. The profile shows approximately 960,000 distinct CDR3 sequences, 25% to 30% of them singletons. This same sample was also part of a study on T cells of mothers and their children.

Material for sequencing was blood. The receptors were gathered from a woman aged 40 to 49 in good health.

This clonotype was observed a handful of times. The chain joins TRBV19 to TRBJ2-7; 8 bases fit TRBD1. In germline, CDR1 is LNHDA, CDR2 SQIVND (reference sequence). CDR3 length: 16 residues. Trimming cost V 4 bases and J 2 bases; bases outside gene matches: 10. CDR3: CASSTSKGQVTYEQYF. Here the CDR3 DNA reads TGTGCCAGTAGTACCTCAAAGGGACAGGTAACCTACGAGCAGTACTTC.

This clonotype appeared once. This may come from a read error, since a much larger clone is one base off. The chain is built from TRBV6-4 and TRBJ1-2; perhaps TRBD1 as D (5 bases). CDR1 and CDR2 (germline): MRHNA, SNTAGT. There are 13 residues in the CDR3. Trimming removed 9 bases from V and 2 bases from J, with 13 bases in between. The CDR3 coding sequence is TGTGCCAGTAAGGGACGGGGGAACTATGGCTACACCTTC. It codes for CASKGRGNYGYTF.